These 20 T cell receptor beta chains were all obtained from the same sample, sequenced in a study of OX40 agonist ivuxolimab in advanced cancers. Method: immunoSEQ multiplex PCR; TCRdb's copy keeps in-frame clones and lacks some. The repertoire holds tens of thousands of clones, with approximately 94% as singletons. This material consisted of CD4+ or CD8+ T cells sorted from blood, taken in a trial of the OX40 agonist ivuxolimab. These receptors were obtained from an adult with an advanced solid tumor such as melanoma, head and neck, liver or kidney cancer.

The V gene is TRBV6-4, the J gene TRBJ2-2; 7 bases are a match to TRBD1. V shed 6 bases, J shed 2 bases, and the junction held 6 bases outside the gene matches. Germline V CDR1 and CDR2: MRHNA, SNTAGT. The CDR3 has 15 residues. The CDR3 here is CASSVTGDNTGELFF. CDR3 in DNA: TGTGCCAGCAGCGTCACAGGGGACAACACCGGGGAGCTGTTTTTT.

The chain links TRBV6-5 to TRBJ2-1; TRBD2 matches at 7 bases. Germline-derived CDR1 and CDR2 are MNHEY and SVGAGI. The V segment lost 7 bases and the J segment 6 bases; nucleotides outside the gene matches: 6. The length of the CDR3 is 13 residues. The CDR3 nucleotides read TGTGCCAGCACCCTCGGACTAGGCAATGAGCAGTTCTTC. Protein product: CASTLGLGNEQFF.

The gene calls are TRBV19 and TRBJ1-1; tentatively, D is TRBD1 (6 bases). The CDR3 is 16 amino acids. Germline CDR1 is LNHDA and CDR2 is SQIVND (reference sequence). The germline V and J ends were trimmed by 5 bases and 4 bases, with 20 bases remaining between them. The CDR3 sequence: CASSLAGVSFGTEAFF. For the CDR3, the DNA is TGTGCCAGTAGTCTGGCAGGGGTGTCCTTCGGCACTGAAGCTTTCTTT.

J is TRBJ2-7 and V is TRBV4-1; 11 bases map to TRBD2. Unmatched junction bases numbered 1, after V lost 3 bases and J lost 3 bases. The CDR3 contains 14 residues. Per germline, CDR1 MGHRA and CDR2 YSYEKL. CDR3 bases: TGCGCCAGCAGCCACGGGACTAGCGGCTACGAGCAGTACTTC. Translated: CASSHGTSGYEQYF.

The chain joins TRBV23-1 to TRBJ2-4; possibly TRBD1 for D (8 bases). TRBV23-1 is reported as an ORF; its role is uncertain. The CDR3 covers 16 residues. Trimming shortened V by 0 bases and J by 3 bases, and 12 bases separated the two germline ends. CDR3 loop: CASSQSHRGGKNIQYF. The CDR3, as DNA: TGCGCCAGCAGTCAATCGCACAGGGGGGGCAAAAACATTCAGTACTTC.

The genes are TRBV30 and TRBJ2-7, with TRBD1 matching 8 bases. V was clipped by 3 bases and J by 3 bases; unmatched bases: 4. The CDR3 runs 13 residues. CDR1 GTSNPN and CDR2 SVGIG come from the germline V gene (reference sequence). In nucleotides, the CDR3 is TGTGCCTGGAGACCAACAGGGGGCTACGAGCAGTACTTC. Translated, it gives CAWRPTGGYEQYF.

This clone appeared a single time. The V call is TRBV5-1, the J call TRBJ2-7, with a weak D call TRBD1 (7 bases). CDR1 is SGHRS, CDR2 YFSETQ, per germline. Deletions cut 4 bases from V and 3 bases from J, with 14 bases between. The CDR3 extends over 14 amino acids. CDR3 nucleotides: TGCGCCAGCAGCATGGGGGGACAGTACTACGAGCAGTACTTC. This sequence encodes CASSMGGQYYEQYF.

The chain combines TRBV27 with TRBJ2-7; the D gene is possibly TRBD1 (5 bases). CDR1 and CDR2 from the germline V gene are MNHEY and SMNVEV (reference sequence). This CDR3 contains 16 residues. Trimming stripped 0 bases from V and 5 bases from J, with 17 bases between. In nucleotides, the CDR3 is TGTGCCAGCAGTTTATCGGAAGGGGTTAGAATAGACGAGCAGTACTTC. Translating gives CASSLSEGVRIDEQYF.

The V gene is TRBV6-5, the J gene TRBJ2-2; D remains unclear. The germline V gene has CDR1 MNHEY and CDR2 SVGAGI. V was cut by 1 base and J by 4 bases, with 13 bases left in between. The CDR3 contains 16 residues. CDR3 region: CASSYFGPSSTGELFF. DNA for the CDR3: TGTGCCAGCAGTTACTTTGGACCGTCGAGCACCGGGGAGCTGTTTTTT.

The V gene is TRBV28, the J gene TRBJ2-2; D ambiguous. The CDR3 spans 13 residues. The V gene's germline CDR1 is MDHEN and CDR2 SYDVKM. V shed 5 bases and J shed 4 bases, with 8 bases lying between them. CDR3 sequence: CASSGPGTGELFF. CDR3 sequence (DNA): TGTGCCAGCAGTGGACCGGGCACCGGGGAGCTGTTTTTT.

V gene TRBV19 combines with J gene TRBJ1-1; D is uncertain. V lost 10 bases and J 5 bases, leaving 23 bases between the germline ends. This CDR3 contains 15 residues. CDR1 and CDR2 (germline): LNHDA, SQIVND (reference sequence). CDR3: CATSPGLLLPTEAFF. The CDR3 bases are TGTGCCACCTCCCCGGGTCTTCTTCTACCGACTGAAGCTTTCTTT.

In its sample, this clone was seen once. V gene TRBV28 combines with J gene TRBJ2-7, with D tentatively TRBD2 (7 bases). CDR3 length: 16 residues. The V end was cut by 3 bases, the J end by 6 bases, with 21 bases between. In germline, CDR1 is MDHEN, CDR2 SYDVKM. The CDR3 DNA reads TGTGCCAGCAGTTTCCCTATTTTAGGGGGGGGCTTCGAGCAGTACTTC. It specifies CASSFPILGGGFEQYF.

The J gene is TRBJ2-7, the V gene TRBV5-4; tentative D call: TRBD2 (5 bases). This CDR3 contains 18 residues. Germline CDR1 SGHNT, CDR2 YYREEE (reference sequence). The germline V and J ends were trimmed by 6 bases and 3 bases, with 28 bases remaining between them. The CDR3 region is CASTELRIIVRVCYEQYF. The CDR3 region has the DNA TGTGCCAGCACCGAACTTAGGATAATCGTGCGGGTATGCTACGAGCAGTACTTC.

In this sample, this clone turned up once. V is TRBV30 and J is TRBJ2-7; 12 positions match TRBD2. Germline CDR1 is GTSNPN and CDR2 is SVGIG (reference sequence). The CDR3 is 16 residues long. The V gene end was trimmed by 6 bases and the J gene end by 5 bases; junction bases not matched to a gene: 14. CDR3 protein: CACGQGSGLAGNEQYF. CDR3 sequence (DNA): TGTGCCTGCGGACAGGGATCCGGACTAGCGGGGAACGAGCAGTACTTC.

The chain employs TRBV28 and TRBJ2-7; possible D gene TRBD2, 5 bases. V lost 5 bases to trimming and J lost 3 bases, with 11 bases between them. This CDR3 contains 13 residues. Per germline, CDR1 MDHEN and CDR2 SYDVKM. For the CDR3, the DNA is TGTGCCAGCAGTCTGGCGGAGGTCTACGAGCAGTACTTC. Translated: CASSLAEVYEQYF.

This chain joins TRBV7-9 and TRBJ2-1; 10 nucleotides agree with TRBD1. The V and J ends lost 4 bases and 5 bases, in that order; junction bases with no gene match: 14. Germline CDR1 and CDR2: SEHNR and FQNEAQ (reference sequence). The CDR3 is 18 residues long. The CDR3 DNA follows: TGTGCCAGCAGCTGGGACAGGGGAACTTTGCGGGACCACAATGAGCAGTTCTTC. Translation: CASSWDRGTLRDHNEQFF.

The chain combines TRBV7-9 with TRBJ2-1, with 12 bases aligning to TRBD2. In germline, CDR1 is SEHNR, CDR2 FQNEAQ (reference sequence). The CDR3 loop spans 17 amino acids. V lost 5 bases and J lost 3; bases outside the gene matches: 8. The DNA of the CDR3 is TGTGCCAGCAGCACCAACCAACTAGCGGGGGGCTACAATGAGCAGTTCTTC. This sequence encodes CASSTNQLAGGYNEQFF.

The V and J genes are TRBV29-1 and TRBJ1-3; 7 bases map to TRBD1. J gave up 4 bases and V 7 bases, and 7 bases lay outside the gene matches. CDR3 size: 13 residues. Germline V CDR1 and CDR2: SQVTM, ANQGSEA. Written as DNA, the CDR3 is TGCAGCGCCGAGACAGGGTTAGGAAACACCATATATTTT. This codes for CSAETGLGNTIYF.

The chain employs TRBV27 and TRBJ2-5; D is unresolved. The CDR3 contains 13 residues. Per germline, CDR1 MNHEY and CDR2 SMNVEV (reference sequence). The ends were cut back, 5 bases at V and 7 bases at J, with 14 bases in the middle. The DNA of the CDR3 is TGTGCCAGCAGTGATTCACTATCGATGACCCAGTACTTC. Protein sequence: CASSDSLSMTQYF.

This sequence joins TRBV7-2 and TRBJ1-5, with a possible D match to TRBD1 (5 bases). CDR1 is SGHTA and CDR2 is FQGNSA in the germline V gene. The V end was cut by 0 bases, the J end by 0 bases, with 9 bases between. The CDR3 consists of 16 residues. This CDR3 is CASSLAGRYSNQPQHF. CDR3 nucleotides: TGTGCCAGCAGCTTAGCGGGACGGTATAGCAATCAGCCCCAGCATTTT. Looking up the rest from reference TRBV7-2 and TRBJ1-5 gives the full variable domain: GAGVSQSPSNKVTEKGKDVELRCDPISGHTALYWYRQSLGQGLEFLIYFQGNSAPDKSGLPSDRFSAERTGGSVSTLTIQRTQQEDSAVYLCASSLAGRYSNQPQHFGDGTRLSIL.